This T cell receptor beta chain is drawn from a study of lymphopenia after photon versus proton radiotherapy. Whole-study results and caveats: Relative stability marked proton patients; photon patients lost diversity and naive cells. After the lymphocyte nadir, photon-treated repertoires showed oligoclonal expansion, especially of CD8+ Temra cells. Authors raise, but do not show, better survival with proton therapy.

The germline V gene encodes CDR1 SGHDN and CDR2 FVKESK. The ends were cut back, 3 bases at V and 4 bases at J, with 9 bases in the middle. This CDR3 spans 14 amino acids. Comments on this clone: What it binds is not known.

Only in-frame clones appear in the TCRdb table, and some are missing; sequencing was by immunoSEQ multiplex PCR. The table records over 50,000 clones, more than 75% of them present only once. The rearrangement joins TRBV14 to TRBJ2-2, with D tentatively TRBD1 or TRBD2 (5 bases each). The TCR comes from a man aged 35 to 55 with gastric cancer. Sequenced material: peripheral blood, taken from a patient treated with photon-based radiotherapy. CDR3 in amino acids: CASSHRAGTGELFF. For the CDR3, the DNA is TGTGCCAGCAGCCACAGGGCGGGCACCGGGGAGCTGTTTTTT.